This TCR beta chain was profiled in a study of T cell responses to AZD1222 COVID-19 vaccine. V gave up 1 base and J gave up 4 bases, with 11 bases separating them. The CDR3 is made up of 14 amino acids. Per the germline V gene, CDR1 is MNHEY and CDR2 is SVGEGT. This clone was recorded a few times. Its antigen remains unidentified. Study-wide findings and caveats: A rise in Spike-specific TCR breadth and depth followed two AZD1222 doses. Of spike-specific TCRs, nearly half reportedly target regions left unmutated in variants. Repertoire sampling was restricted to post-peak T cell response timepoints. Baseline serostatus was positive in only 5 to 7 AZD1222 recipients.

The method was immunoSEQ multiplex PCR; TCRdb's version includes in-frame clones alone and lacks a portion of them. The sample lists 130,000 or so clones; 85% were seen once. The sequenced sample was peripheral blood, obtained 28 days after the second dose of the MenACWY control vaccine. The chain combines TRBV6-2 or TRBV6-3 with TRBJ2-7, with D perhaps matching TRBD2 (5 bases). The receptor was derived from an adult who received the MenACWY meningococcal vaccine as a control. In nucleotides, the CDR3 is TGTGCCAGCAGTTACTTCGGACCGGGGTACGAGCAGTACTTC. It specifies CASSYFGPGYEQYF.